This TCR beta chain was recorded in a study of PD-L1 blockade in urothelial cancer. The V gene's germline CDR1 is MNHNS and CDR2 SASEGT. Trimming removed 4 bases from V and 1 base from J, with 11 bases in between. The CDR3 is made up of 15 amino acids. What went into each PCR as a spike was synthetic TCR analog templates. Libraries were prepared by immunoSEQ multiplex PCR; TCRdb keeps only in-frame clonotypes and omits some of them. Here the sample spans under 130,000 clones, approximately 86% being singletons. Sequenced material: PBMCs, taken around atezolizumab (anti-PD-L1) treatment. This sequence joins TRBV6-1 and TRBJ1-3, with a possible D match to TRBD1 (6 bases). The clonotype was recovered from a man in his fifties or sixties with urothelial cancer. The CDR3 here is CASSAAGVSGNTIYF. CDR3 DNA sequence: TGTGCCAGCAGTGCGGCAGGGGTGTCTGGAAACACCATATATTTT.